This T cell receptor beta chain appears in the sequencing data of a study of blood T cell repertoires in COVID-19. Across the whole study: In each case, the material was cDNA or gDNA derived from T cells, B-cell-depleted T cells, or PBMCs.

Trimming at V came to 4 bases and at J to 1 base, leaving 7 bases not matched to a gene. This CDR3 has 15 residues. CDR1 and CDR2 from the germline V gene are SGHNT and YYREEE (reference sequence). Method: immunoSEQ multiplex PCR; TCRdb's copy keeps in-frame clones and lacks some. The repertoire consists of about 200,000 clones, with around 86% occurring once and the leading ten covering around 3%. The TCR originated in a man aged 55 to 70 with acute or convalescent COVID-19. The V gene is TRBV5-4, the J gene TRBJ1-1; 7 bases are shared with TRBD1. Sequenced material: peripheral blood. CDR3 amino acids: CASSTWTGANTEAFF. DNA of the CDR3: TGTGCCAGCAGCACCTGGACAGGAGCGAACACTGAAGCTTTCTTT.